The clone carrying this T cell receptor (beta chain) was found many times. Germline trimming cut 7 bases from V and 3 bases from J; bases unmatched to any gene: 7. Germline values: CDR1 SQVTM, CDR2 ANQGSEA. CDR3 length: 13 residues. The TCR library protocol attached unique molecular identifiers to the individual cDNA molecules. TCRdb ran MiXCR on the 5' RACE reads and lists one entry per CDR3 protein. The profile shows about 60,000 distinct CDR3 sequences, 8% to 9.5% of them singletons. This entry is derived from a study of early T cells in non-severe SARS-CoV-2 infection. Study in general: Sequencing of unsorted whole blood was done on bulk RNA, leaving chains unpaired.

Sample: whole blood. The receptor's source is an adult who was a healthcare worker with PCR-confirmed SARS-CoV-2 infection or an uninfected control (not recorded which). This rearrangement joins TRBV29-1 to TRBJ2-7, with 9 bases matching TRBD1. The CDR3 spells CSAQWDRDYEQYF. The CDR3 region has the DNA TGCAGCGCACAGTGGGACAGGGACTACGAGCAGTACTTC.